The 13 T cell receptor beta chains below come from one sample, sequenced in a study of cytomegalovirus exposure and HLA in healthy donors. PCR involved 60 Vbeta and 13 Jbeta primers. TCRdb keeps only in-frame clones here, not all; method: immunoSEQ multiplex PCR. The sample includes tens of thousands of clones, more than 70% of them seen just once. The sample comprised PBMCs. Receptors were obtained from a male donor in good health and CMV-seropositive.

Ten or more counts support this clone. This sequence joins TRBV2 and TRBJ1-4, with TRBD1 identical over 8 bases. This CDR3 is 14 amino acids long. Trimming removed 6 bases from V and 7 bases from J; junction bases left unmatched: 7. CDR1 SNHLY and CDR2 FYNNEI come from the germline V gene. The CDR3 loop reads CASRDRVGSEKLFF. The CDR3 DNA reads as TGTGCCAGCAGGGACAGGGTCGGAAGTGAAAAACTGTTTTTT.

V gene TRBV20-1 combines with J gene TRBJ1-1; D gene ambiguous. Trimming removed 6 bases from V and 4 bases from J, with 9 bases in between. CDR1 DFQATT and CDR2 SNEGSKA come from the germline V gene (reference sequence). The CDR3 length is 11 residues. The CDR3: CSAQRSTEAFF. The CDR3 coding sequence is TGCAGTGCGCAGAGGAGCACTGAAGCTTTCTTT.

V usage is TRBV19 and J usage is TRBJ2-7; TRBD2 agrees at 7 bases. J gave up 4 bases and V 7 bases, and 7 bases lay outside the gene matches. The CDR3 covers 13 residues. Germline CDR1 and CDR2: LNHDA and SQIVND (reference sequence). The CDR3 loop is CASKGLAEYEQYF. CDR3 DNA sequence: TGTGCCAGTAAGGGTCTAGCGGAGTACGAGCAGTACTTC. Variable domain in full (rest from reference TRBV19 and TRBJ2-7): DGGITQSPKYLFRKEGQNVTLSCEQNLNHDAMYWYRQDPGQGLRLIYYSQIVNDFQKGDIAEGYSVSREKKESFPLTVTSAQKNPTAFYLCASKGLAEYEQYFGPGTRLTVT.

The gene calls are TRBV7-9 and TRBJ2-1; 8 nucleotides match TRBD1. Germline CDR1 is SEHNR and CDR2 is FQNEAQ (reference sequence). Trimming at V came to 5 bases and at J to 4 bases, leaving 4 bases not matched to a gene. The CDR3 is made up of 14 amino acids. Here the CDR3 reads CASSRDRGYNEQFF. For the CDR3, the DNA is TGTGCCAGCAGCAGAGACAGGGGTTACAATGAGCAGTTCTTC. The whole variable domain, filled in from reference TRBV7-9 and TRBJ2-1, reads DTGVSQNPRHKITKRGQNVTFRCDPISEHNRLYWYRQTLGQGPEFLTYFQNEAQLEKSRLLSDRFSAERPKGSFSTLEIQRTEQGDSAMYLCASSRDRGYNEQFFGPGTRLTVL.

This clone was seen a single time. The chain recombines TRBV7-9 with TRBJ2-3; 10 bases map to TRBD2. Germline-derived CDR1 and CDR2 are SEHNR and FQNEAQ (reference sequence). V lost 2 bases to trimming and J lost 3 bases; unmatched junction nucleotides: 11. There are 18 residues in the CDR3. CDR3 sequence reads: CASSLKGEREGRTDTQYF. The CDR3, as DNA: TGTGCCAGCAGCTTAAAGGGCGAGCGGGAGGGCCGTACAGATACGCAGTATTTT.

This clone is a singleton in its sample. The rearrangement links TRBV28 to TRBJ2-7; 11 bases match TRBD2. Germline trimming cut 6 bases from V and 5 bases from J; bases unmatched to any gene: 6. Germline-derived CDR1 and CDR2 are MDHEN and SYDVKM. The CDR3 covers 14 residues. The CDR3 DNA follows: TGTGCCAGCAGGAAACTAGCGGGAGCGAACGAGCAGTACTTC. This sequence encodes CASRKLAGANEQYF.

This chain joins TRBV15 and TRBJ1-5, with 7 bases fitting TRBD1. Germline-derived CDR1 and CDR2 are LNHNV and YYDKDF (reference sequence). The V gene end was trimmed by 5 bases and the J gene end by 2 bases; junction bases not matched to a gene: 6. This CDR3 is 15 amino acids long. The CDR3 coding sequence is TGTGCCACCAGCCCGAGACAGGGAGGCAATCAGCCCCAGCATTTT. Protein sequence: CATSPRQGGNQPQHF.

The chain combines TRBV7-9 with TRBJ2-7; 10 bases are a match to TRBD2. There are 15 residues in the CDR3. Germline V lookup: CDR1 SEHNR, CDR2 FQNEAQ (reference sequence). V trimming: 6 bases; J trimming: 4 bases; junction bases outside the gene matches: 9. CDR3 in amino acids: CASRSVGLAEYEQYF. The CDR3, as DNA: TGTGCCAGCAGATCCGTCGGACTAGCGGAGTACGAGCAGTACTTC. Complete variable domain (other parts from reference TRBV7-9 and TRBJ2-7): DTGVSQNPRHKITKRGQNVTFRCDPISEHNRLYWYRQTLGQGPEFLTYFQNEAQLEKSRLLSDRFSAERPKGSFSTLEIQRTEQGDSAMYLCASRSVGLAEYEQYFGPGTRLTVT.

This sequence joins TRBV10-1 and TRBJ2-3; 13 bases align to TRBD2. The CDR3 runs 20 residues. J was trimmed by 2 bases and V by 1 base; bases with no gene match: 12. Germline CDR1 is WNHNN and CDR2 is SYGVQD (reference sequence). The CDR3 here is CASSECYLGLAGELTDTQYF. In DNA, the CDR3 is TGCGCCAGCAGTGAGTGTTACCTCGGACTAGCGGGAGAGCTCACAGATACGCAGTATTTT.

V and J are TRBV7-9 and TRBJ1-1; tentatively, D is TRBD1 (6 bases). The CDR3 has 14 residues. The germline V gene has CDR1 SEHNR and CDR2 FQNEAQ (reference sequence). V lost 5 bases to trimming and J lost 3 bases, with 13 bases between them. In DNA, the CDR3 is TGTGCCAGCAGCACAAGACAGGTTTACACTGAAGCTTTCTTT. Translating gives CASSTRQVYTEAFF.

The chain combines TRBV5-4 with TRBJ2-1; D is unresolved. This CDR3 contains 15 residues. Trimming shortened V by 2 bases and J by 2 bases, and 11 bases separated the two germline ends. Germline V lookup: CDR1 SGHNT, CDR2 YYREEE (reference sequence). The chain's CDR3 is CASSLRLGAYNEQFF. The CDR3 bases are TGTGCCAGCAGCTTAAGGCTAGGAGCCTACAATGAGCAGTTCTTC.

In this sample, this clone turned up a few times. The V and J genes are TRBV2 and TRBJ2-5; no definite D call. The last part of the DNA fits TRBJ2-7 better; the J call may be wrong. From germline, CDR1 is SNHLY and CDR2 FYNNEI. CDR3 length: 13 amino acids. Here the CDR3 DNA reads TGTGCCAGCAGTCCTGTCTTACCCTACGAGCAGTACTTC. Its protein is CASSPVLPYEQYF.

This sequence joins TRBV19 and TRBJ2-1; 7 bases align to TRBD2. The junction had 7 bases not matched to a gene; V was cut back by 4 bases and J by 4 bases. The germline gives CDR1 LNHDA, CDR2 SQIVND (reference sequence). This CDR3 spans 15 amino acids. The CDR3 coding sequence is TGTGCCAGTAGTAATCCGGGACTAACGTACAATGAGCAGTTCTTC. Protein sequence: CASSNPGLTYNEQFF.